This T cell receptor (beta chain) was sequenced for a study of T cell responses to AZD1222 COVID-19 vaccine. General study results and limits: Reportedly, close to half of spike-specific TCRs are directed against unmutated variant regions. With dominance at 160-218 and 743-854, vaccine-associated CD4 TCRs spanned spike. Most donors were white British and more were female, and clonal diversity was possibly underestimated. Sampled repertoires all dated from after the peak T cell response.

Notes on this clone: Its specificity is unknown.

TCRdb keeps only in-frame clones here, not all; method: immunoSEQ multiplex PCR. This table holds 100,000 or so clones, about 88% found once. Material: peripheral blood, obtained on day 0 of AZD1222 vaccination. The receptor comes from an adult in good health.

CDR3 nucleotide sequence: TGTGCCAGTACCTCACAGGGGGGGAACACCGGGGAGCTGTTTTTT. It yields the protein CASTSQGGNTGELFF. The V call is TRBV19, the J call TRBJ2-2; TRBD1 aligns across 8 bases. This CDR3 is built from 15 residues. V dropped 7 bases and J dropped 1; count of bases not matched to a gene: 5. Germline CDR1 and CDR2: LNHDA and SQIVND (reference sequence).